This T cell receptor (beta chain) was recorded in a study of blood T cell repertoires in COVID-19 (dated by TCRdb to 2020 to 2022). Some background on the complete study: The collaborator samples originated in the United States, Italy and Spain and spanned the acute and convalescent phases of COVID-19. The material from the prospective study consisted of cDNA or gDNA derived from T cells, B-cell-depleted T cells, or PBMCs. The dataset comprised deeply sampled blood TCRbeta repertoires from subjects exposed to, actively infected with, or recovered from COVID-19. A freely available public database, intended as a resource for researchers studying the immune response to SARS-CoV-2, is where the repertoires were released. The samples were drawn from two sources: the first 160 participants of the ongoing ImmuneRACE study, and fewer than 1,500 subjects contributed by 6 global collaborators. Sample metadata almost always included a de-identified subject ID, COVID-19 status, age in years and sex. Where available, HLA class I and class II types were taken from metadata supplied by the sample provider and were not determined by assay-based typing.

Overall study outcomes, separate from this receptor: The amount of clinical and demographic metadata varied by source and participant and was provided uncurated.

As concerns this clone: Its binding antigen is unknown. The input lacks base qualities; no much larger clone sits a single base away.

In Seattle, one collaborating source enrolled patients while the infection was active and tracked those patients longitudinally over the course of disease. Whole blood was collected in K2EDTA tubes by collaborating institutions according to the institutions' own protocols. Collaborator samples were shipped for TCRbeta analysis as frozen whole blood, isolated PBMCs, or DNA extracted from either sample type. The immunoSEQ Assay, a bias-controlled multiplex PCR, was used to amplify TCRbeta CDR3 regions from genomic DNA. As for the authors' bioinformatics: The number of nucleated cells in each sample was estimated by amplification of reference gene primers within the assay. Sequence reads were collapsed and filtered to measure the absolute abundance of every unique TCRbeta CDR3 rearrangement. For each sample, productive Simpson clonality was calculated as the square root of Simpson's diversity index over productive rearrangements. TCRdb stores this immuneACCESS table with in-frame sequences only. Part of the clones is absent; in the studies checked, under half of the shortfall reflects unresolved V genes, and no reason is known for the rest. V, J and clone size are taken as reported in that table, and D and trimming were inferred from the DNA itself. The sample yields 100,000 to 150,000 clones; roughly 90% were counted once. The top ten clonotypes cover approximately 2% of the sample.

The CDR3 goes from the cysteine to the phenylalanine over 13 residues. Left in the record is the CDR3 DNA by itself, 39 bases read in frame from the first base. V is cut back by 6 bases and J by 5 bases, with 4 bases in the junction unmatched. Sequences LNHDA (CDR1) and SQIVND (CDR2) are obtained from the germline V gene (reference sequence). The clonotype comes from a man in his fifties or sixties with COVID-19, enrolled during active disease. Sequencing input: peripheral blood. The sequence is built from TRBV19 and TRBJ1-5; TRBD1 aligns with 7 central bases. The DNA sequence reads TGTGCCAGTAGGGTAGACAGGGATCAGCCCCAGCATTTT. It translates as CASRVDRDQPQHF.